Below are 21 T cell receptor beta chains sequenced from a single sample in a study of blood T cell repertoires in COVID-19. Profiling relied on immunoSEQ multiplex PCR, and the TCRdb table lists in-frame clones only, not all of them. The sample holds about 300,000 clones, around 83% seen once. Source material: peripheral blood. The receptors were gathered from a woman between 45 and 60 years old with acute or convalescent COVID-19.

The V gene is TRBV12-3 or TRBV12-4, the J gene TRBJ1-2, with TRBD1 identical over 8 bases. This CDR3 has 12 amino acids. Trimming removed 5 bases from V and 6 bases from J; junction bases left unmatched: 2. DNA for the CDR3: TGTGCCAGCAGTACAGGGGGGGATGGCTACACCTTC. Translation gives CASSTGGDGYTF.

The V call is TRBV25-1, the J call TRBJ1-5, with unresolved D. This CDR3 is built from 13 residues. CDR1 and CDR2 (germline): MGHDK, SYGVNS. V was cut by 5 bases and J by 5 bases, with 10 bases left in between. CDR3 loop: CASSKAGDQPQHF. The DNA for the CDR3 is TGTGCCAGCAGTAAGGCCGGGGATCAGCCCCAGCATTTT.

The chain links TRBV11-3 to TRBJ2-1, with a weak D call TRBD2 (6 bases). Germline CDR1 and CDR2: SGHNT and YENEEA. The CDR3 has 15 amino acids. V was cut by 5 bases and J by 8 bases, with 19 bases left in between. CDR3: CASSLGGVLGYEQFF. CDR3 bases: TGTGCCAGCAGCCTAGGCGGGGTATTAGGTTATGAGCAGTTCTTC.

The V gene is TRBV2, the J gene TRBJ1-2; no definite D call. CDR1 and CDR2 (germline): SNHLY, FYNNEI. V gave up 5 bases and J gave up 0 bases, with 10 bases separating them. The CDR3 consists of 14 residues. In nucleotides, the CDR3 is TGTGCCAGCAGTTCGGAGAAGACTAACTATGGCTACACCTTC. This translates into CASSSEKTNYGYTF.

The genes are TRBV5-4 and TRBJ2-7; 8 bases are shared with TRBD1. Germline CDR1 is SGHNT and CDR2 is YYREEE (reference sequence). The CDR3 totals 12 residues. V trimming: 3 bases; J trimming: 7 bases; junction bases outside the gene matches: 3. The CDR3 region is CASSSTGGEQYF. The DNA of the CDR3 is TGTGCCAGCAGCTCCACAGGGGGAGAGCAGTACTTC.

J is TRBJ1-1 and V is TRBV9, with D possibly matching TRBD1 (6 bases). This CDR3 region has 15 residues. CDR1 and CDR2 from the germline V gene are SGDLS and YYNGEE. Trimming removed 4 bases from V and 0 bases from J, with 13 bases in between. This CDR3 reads CASSPRTAMNTEAFF. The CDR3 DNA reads TGTGCCAGCAGCCCCAGGACAGCTATGAACACTGAAGCTTTCTTT.

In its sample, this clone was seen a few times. CDR3 DNA sequence: TGTGCCACTAAAAACCGGGGAAGAACTAAAGAGACCCAGTACTTC. Encoded protein: CATKNRGRTKETQYF. The chain combines TRBV24-1 with TRBJ2-5; the D gene is possibly TRBD2 (5 bases). This CDR3 has 15 residues. Trimming stripped 10 bases from V and 3 bases from J, with 20 bases between. From germline, CDR1 is KGHDR and CDR2 SFDVKD.

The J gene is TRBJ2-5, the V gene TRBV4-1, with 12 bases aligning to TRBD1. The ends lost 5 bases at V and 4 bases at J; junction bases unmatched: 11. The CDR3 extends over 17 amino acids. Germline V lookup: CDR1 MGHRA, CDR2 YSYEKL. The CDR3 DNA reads TGCGCCAGCAGCGCTCGGGACAGGGGGCCCCAAGGAGAGACCCAGTACTTC. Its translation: CASSARDRGPQGETQYF.

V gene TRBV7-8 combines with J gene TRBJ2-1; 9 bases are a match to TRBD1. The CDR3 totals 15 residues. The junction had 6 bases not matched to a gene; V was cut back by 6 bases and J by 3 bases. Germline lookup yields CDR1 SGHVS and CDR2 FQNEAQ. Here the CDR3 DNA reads TGTGCCAGCAGTTTCAGACAGGGGGTCTACAATGAGCAGTTCTTC. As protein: CASSFRQGVYNEQFF.

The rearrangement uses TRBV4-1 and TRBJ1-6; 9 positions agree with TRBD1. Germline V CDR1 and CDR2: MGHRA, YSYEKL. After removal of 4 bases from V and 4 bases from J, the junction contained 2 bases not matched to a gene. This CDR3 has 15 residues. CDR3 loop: CASSRGQGYNSPLHF. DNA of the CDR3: TGCGCCAGCAGCCGAGGACAGGGGTATAATTCACCCCTCCACTTT.

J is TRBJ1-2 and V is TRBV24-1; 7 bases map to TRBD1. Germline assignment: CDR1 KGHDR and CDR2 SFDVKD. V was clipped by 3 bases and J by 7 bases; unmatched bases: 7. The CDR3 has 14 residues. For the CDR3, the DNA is TGTGCCACCAGTGATAAGACAGGGTATAGTGGCTACACCTTC. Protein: CATSDKTGYSGYTF.

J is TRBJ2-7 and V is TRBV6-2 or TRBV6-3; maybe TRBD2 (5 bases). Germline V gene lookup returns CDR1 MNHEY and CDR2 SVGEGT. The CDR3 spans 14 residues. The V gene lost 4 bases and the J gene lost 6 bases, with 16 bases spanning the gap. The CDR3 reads CASSSQRWGVEQYV. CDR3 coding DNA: TGTGCCAGCAGTTCCCAGAGGTGGGGAGTCGAGCAGTACGTC.

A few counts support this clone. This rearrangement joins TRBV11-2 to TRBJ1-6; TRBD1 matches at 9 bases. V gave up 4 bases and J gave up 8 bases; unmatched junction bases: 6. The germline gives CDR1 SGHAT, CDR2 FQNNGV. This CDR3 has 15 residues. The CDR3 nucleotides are TGTGCCAGCAGCTCACTCCGGGACAGGGATTCACCCCTCCACTTT. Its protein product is CASSSLRDRDSPLHF.

CDR3 amino acids: CATSESGPEDGYTF. The CDR3 region has the DNA TGTGCCACCAGTGAGTCCGGGCCGGAGGATGGCTACACCTTC. The chain combines TRBV24-1 with TRBJ1-2; D unresolved. This CDR3 has 14 amino acids. The germline V gene encodes CDR1 KGHDR and CDR2 SFDVKD. V lost 4 bases, J lost 6 bases, and 14 bases lay in between.

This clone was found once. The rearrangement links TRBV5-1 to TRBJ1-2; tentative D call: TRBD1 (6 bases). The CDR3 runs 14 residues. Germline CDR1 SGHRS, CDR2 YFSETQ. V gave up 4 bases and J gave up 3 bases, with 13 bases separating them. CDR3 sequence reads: CASSLGQTDYGYTF. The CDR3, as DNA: TGCGCCAGCAGCCTAGGACAGACTGACTATGGCTACACCTTC.

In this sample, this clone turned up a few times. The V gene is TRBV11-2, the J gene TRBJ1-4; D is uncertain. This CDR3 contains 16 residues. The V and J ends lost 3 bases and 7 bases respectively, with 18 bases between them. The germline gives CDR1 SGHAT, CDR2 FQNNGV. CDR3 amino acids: CASSLFQFSRGEKLFF. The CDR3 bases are TGTGCCAGCAGCTTGTTCCAGTTTTCCCGAGGTGAAAAACTGTTTTTT.

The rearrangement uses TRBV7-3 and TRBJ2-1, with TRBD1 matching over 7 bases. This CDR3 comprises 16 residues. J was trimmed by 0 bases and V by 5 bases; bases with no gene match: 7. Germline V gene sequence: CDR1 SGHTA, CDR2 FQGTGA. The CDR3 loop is CASSQTGAISYNEQFF. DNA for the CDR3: TGTGCCAGCAGCCAAACAGGGGCTATCTCCTACAATGAGCAGTTCTTC.

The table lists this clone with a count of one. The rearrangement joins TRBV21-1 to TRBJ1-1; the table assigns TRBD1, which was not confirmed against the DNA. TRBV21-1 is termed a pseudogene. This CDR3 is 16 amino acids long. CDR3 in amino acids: CASSKGLRDTNTEAFF. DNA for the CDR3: TGTGCCAGCAGCAAAGGCCTCCGGGACACGAACACTGAAGCTTTCTTT.

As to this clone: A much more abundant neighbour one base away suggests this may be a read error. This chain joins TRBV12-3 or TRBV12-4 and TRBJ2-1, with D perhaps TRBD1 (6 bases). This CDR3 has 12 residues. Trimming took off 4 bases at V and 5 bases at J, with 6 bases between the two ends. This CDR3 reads CASSYRDNEQFF. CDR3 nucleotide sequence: TGTGCCAGCAGTTACAGGGACAATGAGCAGTTCTTC.

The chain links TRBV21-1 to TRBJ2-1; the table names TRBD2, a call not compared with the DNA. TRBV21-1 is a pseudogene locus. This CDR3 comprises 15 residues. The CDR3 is CASGGAGNPYNEQFF. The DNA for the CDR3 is TGTGCCAGCGGTGGTGCGGGGAACCCCTACAATGAGCAGTTCTTC.

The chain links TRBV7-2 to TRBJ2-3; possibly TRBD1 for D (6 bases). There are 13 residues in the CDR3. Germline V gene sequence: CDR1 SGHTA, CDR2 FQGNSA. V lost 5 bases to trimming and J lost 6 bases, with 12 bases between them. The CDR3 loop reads CASSPRRGDTQYF. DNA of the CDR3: TGTGCCAGCAGCCCGAGAAGGGGGGATACGCAGTATTTT.